This T cell receptor beta chain was found in a study of blood T cell repertoires in COVID-19. Study information: Sources were T cells, B-cell-depleted T cells, or PBMCs; the material itself was cDNA or gDNA.

The CDR3 covers 16 residues. J gave up 4 bases and V 3 bases, and 10 bases lay outside the gene matches. Germline V gives CDR1 SGDLS, CDR2 YYNGEE. In the authors' methods: Amplification of reference gene primers was used by the study to estimate nucleated cell counts. Sequencing used immunoSEQ multiplex PCR; TCRdb keeps in-frame clones, though not all of them. The DNA gave D and trimming, while V, J and clone size come from that table. The table records about 320,000 clones, around 85% of them present only once. Participants reported their clinical history, and cohort assignment relied on those reports. Exposed study participants had met a COVID-19 case within 2 weeks before entry.

The sequence was obtained from a woman in her 30s who had been exposed to COVID-19. The sample was PBMCs or T cells enriched from blood (not recorded which). The chain recombines TRBV9 with TRBJ2-7; 10 positions match TRBD1. CDR3 region: CASSDAPGQGLYEQYF. CDR3 coding DNA: TGTGCCAGCAGCGACGCGCCGGGACAGGGGCTTTACGAGCAGTACTTC. The whole variable domain, remainder taken from reference TRBV9 and TRBJ2-7, is DSGVTQTPKHLITATGQRVTLRCSPRSGDLSVYWYQQSLDQGLQFLIQYYNGEERAKGNILERFSAQQFPDLHSELNLSSLELGDSALYFCASSDAPGQGLYEQYFGPGTRLTVT.